A selection of T cell receptor beta chains follows, all from one sample in a study of blood T cell repertoires in COVID-19. Assay: immunoSEQ multiplex PCR; the TCRdb copy retains only in-frame clones and omits some. The data contain 100,000 to 120,000 clones, roughly 81% of them seen just once; the ten biggest clones take up 3.4%. The sequenced sample consisted of peripheral blood. These TCRs come from a man between 40 and 49 years old with acute or convalescent COVID-19. CDR3s include the opening cysteine and the closing phenylalanine or tryptophan. The D gene is left open where the match is weak. Size is stated for part of the rows, as once, few or many counts, or as a class when the clone is expanded.

clone_size | d_call | j_call | v_call | cdr3_aa | cdr3_nt
NA | TRBD1 | TRBJ2-1 | TRBV19 | CAIGTGFYNEQFF | TGTGCCATCGGGACAGGGTTCTACAATGAGCAGTTCTTC
NA | TRBD2 | TRBJ2-5 | TRBV30 | CAWRGLAGAVETQYF | TGTGCCTGGAGAGGACTAGCGGGGGCGGTGGAGACCCAGTACTTC
NA | NA | TRBJ1-5 | TRBV10-3 | CAISEGTYDQPQHF | TGTGCCATCAGTGAAGGGACATACGATCAGCCCCAGCATTTT
NA | NA | TRBJ1-4 | TRBV2 | CASGQGGEKLFF | TGTGCCAGCGGGCAGGGAGGGGAAAAACTGTTTTTT
few | NA | TRBJ1-2 | TRBV9 | CASSVSNRNNYGYTF | TGTGCCAGCAGCGTTAGTAATAGAAATAACTATGGCTACACCTTC
NA | NA | TRBJ1-1 | TRBV9 | CASSVVLNTEAFF | TGTGCCAGCAGCGTAGTCTTGAACACTGAAGCTTTCTTT
NA | NA | TRBJ1-1 | TRBV7-8 | CASSLNRALNTEAFF | TGTGCCAGCAGCCTTAACAGAGCCCTGAACACTGAAGCTTTCTTT
NA | NA | TRBJ2-7 | TRBV2 | CASSLGMGEQYF | NA
NA | TRBD1 | TRBJ2-3 | TRBV19 | CASVDRGRWDTQYF | TGTGCCAGTGTTGACAGGGGGCGCTGGGATACGCAGTATTTT
NA | NA | TRBJ1-1 | TRBV18 | CASSYRGETEAFF | TGTGCCAGCTCTTACCGGGGTGAGACTGAAGCTTTCTTT
NA | TRBD1 | TRBJ2-1 | TRBV25-1 | CASTKTGSNEQFF | TGTGCCAGCACGAAGACAGGGAGCAATGAGCAGTTCTTC
NA | NA | TRBJ2-1 | TRBV6-4 | CASSDGGVLNEQFF | TGTGCCAGCAGTGACGGCGGGGTATTGAATGAGCAGTTCTTC
NA | TRBD2 | TRBJ2-1 | TRBV5-4 | CASSSGTSGTYNEQFF | TGTGCCAGCAGCTCTGGGACTAGCGGAACCTACAATGAGCAGTTCTTC
NA | NA | TRBJ1-6 | TRBV9 | CASSVALRSSYNSPLHF | TGTGCCAGCAGCGTAGCTTTACGGAGCTCCTATAATTCACCCCTCCACTTT
NA | TRBD1 | TRBJ2-3 | TRBV2 | CASSASRGPPTDTQYF | TGTGCCAGCAGCGCGTCCAGGGGGCCTCCCACAGATACGCAGTATTTT